These T cell receptor beta chains were read from a single sample in a study of T-cell memory formation after mild COVID-19. Each CDR3 protein gets one entry after TCRdb re-called the 5' RACE reads with MiXCR. This sample has tens of thousands of distinct CDR3 sequences, with about 13% found just once. The material sequenced was PBMCs or a T cell subset sorted from them (not recorded which). The receptors originated from an adult woman who had mild COVID-19 (a few samples of this study predate the infection). Cell type and time point are not known. Both conserved end residues are part of each CDR3. The order of the fields is D gene, J gene, V gene, clone size, CDR3 DNA, CDR3 protein. D genes are given only for firm matches. Clone size is shown for a subset of rows, as once, few, many or a class of expanded clone.

>-|TRBJ1-5|TRBV6-6|-
TGTGCCAGCAGCACAGAGGTCAATCAGCCCCAGCATTTT
CASSTEVNQPQHF
>-|TRBJ2-6|TRBV4-1|-
TGCGCCAGCAGCCACCCTGGGACTGGGGCCAACGTCCTGACTTTC
CASSHPGTGANVLTF
>TRBD2|TRBJ2-3|TRBV29-1|few
TGCAGCGTTGAAGATCGCGGGAGTACAGATACGCAGTATTTT
CSVEDRGSTDTQYF
>-|TRBJ1-1|TRBV7-9|few
TGTGCCAGCAGCCACAGGGAGGAAGGATCCGCTTTCTTT
CASSHREEGSAFF
>-|TRBJ2-1|TRBV11-2|few
TGTGCCAGCAGCCCCGAGGGCAATGAGCAGTTCTTC
CASSPEGNEQFF
>-|TRBJ2-4|TRBV21-1|-
TGTGCCAGCAGCAAGGGCATGGCTCCGGGACAGGGGACTTCACTCGGCATTCAGTACTTC
CASSKGMAPGQGTSLGIQYF
>TRBD2|TRBJ2-3|TRBV6-5|few
TGTGCCAGCAGTCCCGAAGCGGGGGTCGGCACAGATACGCAGTATTTT
CASSPEAGVGTDTQYF
>TRBD1|TRBJ2-5|TRBV24-1|few
TGTGCCACCAGTGATTTTCCCTTCGGGACAGGGGGCCAAGAGACCCAGTACTTC
CATSDFPFGTGGQETQYF
>-|TRBJ2-7|TRBV7-6|-
TGTGCCAGCAGCTTAGAGGCCGTCTACGAGCAGTACTTC
CASSLEAVYEQYF
>TRBD1|TRBJ2-7|TRBV7-9|few
TGTGCCAGCAGCTCACCTTGGGGACAGGGAGGATCCTACGAGCAGTACTTC
CASSSPWGQGGSYEQYF
>TRBD2|TRBJ2-1|TRBV4-3|-
TGCGCCAGCAGCCCCCAGCGGGAGGGCCCCGACAATGAGCAGTTATTC
CASSPQREGPDNEQLF
>-|TRBJ1-2|TRBV20-1|few
TGCAGTGCTAGACCTACAGGCCCGGGCTACACCTTC
CSARPTGPGYTF
>TRBD1|TRBJ2-1|TRBV6-6|-
TGTGCCAGCAGTTACTGGGACAGCGACCATCCTCCCTCCTACAATGAGCAGTTCTTC
CASSYWDSDHPPSYNEQFF
>-|TRBJ1-1|TRBV20-1|-
TGCGGTGCTAGAGTTCCAGGGGTAAGCACTGAAGCTTTCTTT
CGARVPGVSTEAFF
>-|TRBJ2-7|TRBV5-1|-
TGCGCCAGCAGCTTGGGGCCTGGGACTGAAGCCTACGAGCAGTACTTC
CASSLGPGTEAYEQYF
>-|TRBJ2-1|TRBV5-5|-
TGTGCCAGCAGCCTCCCCGGGCCGGCCGGGGGATACAATGAGCAGTTCTTC
CASSLPGPAGGYNEQFF
>-|TRBJ2-2|TRBV2|-
TGTGCCAGCAGTGGACTAGTCTCTAACACCGGGGAGCTGTTTTTT
CASSGLVSNTGELFF
>TRBD1|TRBJ2-7|TRBV2|-
TGTGCCAGCGGATGGACAGGGGCCTACGAGCAGTACTTC
CASGWTGAYEQYF
>-|TRBJ2-2|TRBV7-6|-
TGTGCCAGCAGCGTCACTCCAGGAAAGCTGTTTTTT
CASSVTPGKLFF
>-|TRBJ2-7|TRBV6-5|many
TGTGCCAGCAGTTACGCGGTCAGCTCCTACGAGCAGTACTTC
CASSYAVSSYEQYF
>-|TRBJ2-3|TRBV24-1|-
TGTGCCACAAGGAGAACTAGCACAGATACGCAGTATTTT
CATRRTSTDTQYF
>TRBD2|TRBJ2-5|TRBV7-9|few
TGTGCCAGCAGCCAACCGACTAGCGGGGTTAAAGAGACCCAGTACTTC
CASSQPTSGVKETQYF
>-|TRBJ2-3|TRBV12-5|few
TGTGCTAGTGGTTCAACTAGCACAGATACGCAGTATTTT
CASGSTSTDTQYF
>TRBD1|TRBJ2-7|TRBV11-3|many
TGTGCCAGCAGCATCGACAGGGGTGAGCAGTACTTC
CASSIDRGEQYF
>-|TRBJ1-1|TRBV12-3/TRBV12-4|few
TGTGCCTCCCAGTGGCAGGGTGGGACTGAAGCTTTCTTT
CASQWQGGTEAFF
>TRBD2|TRBJ2-5|TRBV7-2|few
TGTGCCAGCAGCTTAGCGTTCCTCCTAGCGGGAGGTGGCCCCCAAGAGACCCAGTACTTC
CASSLAFLLAGGGPQETQYF
>-|TRBJ1-2|TRBV12-3/TRBV12-4|few
TGTGCCAGCAGCATACACGGAGGCTATGGCTACACCTTC
CASSIHGGYGYTF
>-|TRBJ2-1|TRBV6-5|few
TGTGCCAGCAGTCAAACGGACAGTATCAGTGAGCAGTTCTTC
CASSQTDSISEQFF
>TRBD1|TRBJ2-2|TRBV29-1|few
TGCAGCGCCCGGACAGGGGGCTTTACCGGGGAGCTGTTTTTT
CSARTGGFTGELFF
>-|TRBJ2-3|TRBV3-1|-
TGTGCCACCACCCCCGAGGTGAACACAGATACGCAGTATTTT
CATTPEVNTDTQYF
>TRBD1|TRBJ2-4|TRBV29-1|few
TGCAGCGTTGAAGGGACAGGGTCCCGTCGGGACATTCAGTACTTC
CSVEGTGSRRDIQYF
>-|TRBJ2-7|TRBV12-3/TRBV12-4|-
TGTGCCAGCAGTTTAGGGGCCGGAGCCTCCTACGAGCAGTACTTC
CASSLGAGASYEQYF
>TRBD2|TRBJ2-7|TRBV12-3/TRBV12-4|many
TGTGCCAGCAGTTTTTCGGGGGCGCGGGAGGGAACCTACGAGCAGTACTTC
CASSFSGAREGTYEQYF
>TRBD2|TRBJ2-1|TRBV6-6|-
TGTGCCAGCAGTTACTCGGGGGAGGGCGCCTACAATGAGCAGTTCTTC
CASSYSGEGAYNEQFF
>TRBD1|TRBJ2-7|TRBV7-9|few
TGTGCCAGCAGCCCGACAGGGTCCCCTAACGAGCAGTACTTC
CASSPTGSPNEQYF
>-|TRBJ2-1|TRBV24-1|-
TGTGCCACCAGTCCGGCAGGGGTAGATGAGCAGCTCTTC
CATSPAGVDEQLF
>TRBD1|TRBJ2-4|TRBV6-1|-
TGTGCCAGCAGTGCCAACAGGGGGAGAGGGGGCATTCAGTACTTC
CASSANRGRGGIQYF
>-|TRBJ1-6|TRBV13|-
TGTGCCAGCAGCCCGGGGCCAGGGGTGGATTCACCCCTCCACTTT
CASSPGPGVDSPLHF
>TRBD2|TRBJ2-3|TRBV12-3/TRBV12-4|-
TGTGCCAGCAGTTTAGACGGGGGGTCAGATACGCAGTATTTT
CASSLDGGSDTQYF
>TRBD1|TRBJ2-7|TRBV5-1|many
TGCGCCAGCAGCTCCGGGACAGGGGCCTACGAGCAGTACTTC
CASSSGTGAYEQYF
>-|TRBJ1-2|TRBV5-1|-
TGCGCCAGCAGCATGGAGTCCGTACTCTACTATGGCTACACCTTC
CASSMESVLYYGYTF
>-|TRBJ2-1|TRBV27|-
TGTGCCAGCAGTTTCTCAGTACGCCATGAGCAGTTCTTC
CASSFSVRHEQFF